One T cell receptor beta chain is described in this entry. The specificity of this receptor is unknown. Per-base qualities were not stored, and no clone one base away is much larger. V and J are truncated by 6 bases and 1 base respectively, leaving an intervening sequence of 12 bases. CDR1 and CDR2 are read off the germline V gene (reference sequence) as LGHDT and YNNKEL. Counted from cysteine to phenylalanine, this CDR3 has 14 amino acids. Only the CDR3 part of the read is kept: 42 bases, read in frame from the first base. Library creation used the immunoSEQ multiplex PCR assay. The table comes from immuneACCESS by way of TCRdb, which keeps in-frame sequences with V and J called. Part of the clones is missing from these tables; in studies checked, under half for an unresolved V gene and the rest for unknown reasons. Counted in this sample were 150,000 to 200,000 clones; 94% of them appeared once. Approximately 1.4% of the sample goes to the ten largest clones.

The sample comes from a study of control samples from healthy donors and cancer patients (dated by TCRdb to the early 2020s). The sequencing input was blood. This sequence was found in a young woman in good health. Rearrangement joined TRBV3-1 (or the pseudogene TRBV3-2) to TRBJ1-1, with no confident D gene call. The CDR3 is CASSSRKRNTEAFF. The sequence in DNA is TGTGCCAGCAGTTCTAGAAAAAGGAACACTGAAGCTTTCTTT.